These T cell receptor beta chains were read from a single sample in a study of T cells in Graves' hyperthyroidism and ophthalmopathy. TCRdb recomputed calls from the multiplex PCR reads with MiXCR, one row per CDR3 protein. The sample contains about 290,000 distinct CDR3 sequences, 13% of which appear only once. Sequenced sample: blood. All receptors derive from a woman aged 30 to 39 with Graves' hyperthyroidism that later progressed to Graves' ophthalmopathy. The CDR3 runs from the conserved cysteine through the conserved F or W. A D gene is named only where the DNA matches it firmly. Part of the rows lack a size; the others show once, few, many or a class for expanded clones.

CDR3	DNA	size	V	J	D
CSVEISATDTQYF	TGCAGCGTTGAAATATCTGCCACAGATACGCAGTATTTT	many	TRBV29-1	TRBJ2-3	.
CSVRAYGGGYTF	TGCAGCGTCCGGGCTTACGGCGGGGGCTACACCTTC	.	TRBV29-1	TRBJ1-2	.
CASSLSTSGYNEQFF	TGCGCCAGCAGCTTGAGCACTAGCGGATACAATGAGCAGTTCTTC	.	TRBV5-1	TRBJ2-1	TRBD2
CASSTGTGETGELFF	TGTGCCAGTAGTACCGGGACAGGGGAAACCGGGGAGCTGTTTTTT	.	TRBV19	TRBJ2-2	TRBD1
CSASNVLQGVYEQYF	TGCAGTGCTAGCAATGTCTTACAGGGTGTTTACGAGCAGTACTTC	many	TRBV20-1	TRBJ2-7	.
CASQGVAETQYF	TGTGCCAGCCAGGGGGTGGCAGAGACCCAGTACTTC	few	TRBV2	TRBJ2-5	TRBD1
CAGLPNPISYEQYF	TGTGCCGGTCTACCGAACCCGATCTCCTACGAGCAGTACTTC	few	TRBV6-1	TRBJ2-7	.
CASRFLLAGGLDTQYF	TGTGCCAGCAGATTCCTACTAGCGGGAGGGCTGGATACGCAGTATTTT	many	TRBV6-1	TRBJ2-3	TRBD2
CASSYTLTSSQETQYF	TGTGCCAGCAGTTACACCCTCACTAGTTCCCAGGAGACCCAGTACTTC	few	TRBV6-2/TRBV6-3	TRBJ2-5	.
CASSYSRTGGAGSNQPQHF	TGTGCCAGCAGTTACTCGAGGACAGGGGGCGCCGGGAGCAATCAGCCCCAGCATTTT	many	TRBV6-2/TRBV6-3	TRBJ1-5	TRBD1
CASSEMEGNTIYF	TGTGCCAGCAGTGAGATGGAAGGAAACACCATATATTTT	few	TRBV25-1	TRBJ1-3	.
CASSLGGQALDTQYF	TGTGCCAGCAGTTTGGGGGGACAGGCCTTAGATACGCAGTATTTT	many	TRBV12-3/TRBV12-4	TRBJ2-3	TRBD1
CSVAMGTGELFF	TGCAGCGTGGCTATGGGCACCGGGGAGCTGTTTTTT	few	TRBV29-1	TRBJ2-2	.